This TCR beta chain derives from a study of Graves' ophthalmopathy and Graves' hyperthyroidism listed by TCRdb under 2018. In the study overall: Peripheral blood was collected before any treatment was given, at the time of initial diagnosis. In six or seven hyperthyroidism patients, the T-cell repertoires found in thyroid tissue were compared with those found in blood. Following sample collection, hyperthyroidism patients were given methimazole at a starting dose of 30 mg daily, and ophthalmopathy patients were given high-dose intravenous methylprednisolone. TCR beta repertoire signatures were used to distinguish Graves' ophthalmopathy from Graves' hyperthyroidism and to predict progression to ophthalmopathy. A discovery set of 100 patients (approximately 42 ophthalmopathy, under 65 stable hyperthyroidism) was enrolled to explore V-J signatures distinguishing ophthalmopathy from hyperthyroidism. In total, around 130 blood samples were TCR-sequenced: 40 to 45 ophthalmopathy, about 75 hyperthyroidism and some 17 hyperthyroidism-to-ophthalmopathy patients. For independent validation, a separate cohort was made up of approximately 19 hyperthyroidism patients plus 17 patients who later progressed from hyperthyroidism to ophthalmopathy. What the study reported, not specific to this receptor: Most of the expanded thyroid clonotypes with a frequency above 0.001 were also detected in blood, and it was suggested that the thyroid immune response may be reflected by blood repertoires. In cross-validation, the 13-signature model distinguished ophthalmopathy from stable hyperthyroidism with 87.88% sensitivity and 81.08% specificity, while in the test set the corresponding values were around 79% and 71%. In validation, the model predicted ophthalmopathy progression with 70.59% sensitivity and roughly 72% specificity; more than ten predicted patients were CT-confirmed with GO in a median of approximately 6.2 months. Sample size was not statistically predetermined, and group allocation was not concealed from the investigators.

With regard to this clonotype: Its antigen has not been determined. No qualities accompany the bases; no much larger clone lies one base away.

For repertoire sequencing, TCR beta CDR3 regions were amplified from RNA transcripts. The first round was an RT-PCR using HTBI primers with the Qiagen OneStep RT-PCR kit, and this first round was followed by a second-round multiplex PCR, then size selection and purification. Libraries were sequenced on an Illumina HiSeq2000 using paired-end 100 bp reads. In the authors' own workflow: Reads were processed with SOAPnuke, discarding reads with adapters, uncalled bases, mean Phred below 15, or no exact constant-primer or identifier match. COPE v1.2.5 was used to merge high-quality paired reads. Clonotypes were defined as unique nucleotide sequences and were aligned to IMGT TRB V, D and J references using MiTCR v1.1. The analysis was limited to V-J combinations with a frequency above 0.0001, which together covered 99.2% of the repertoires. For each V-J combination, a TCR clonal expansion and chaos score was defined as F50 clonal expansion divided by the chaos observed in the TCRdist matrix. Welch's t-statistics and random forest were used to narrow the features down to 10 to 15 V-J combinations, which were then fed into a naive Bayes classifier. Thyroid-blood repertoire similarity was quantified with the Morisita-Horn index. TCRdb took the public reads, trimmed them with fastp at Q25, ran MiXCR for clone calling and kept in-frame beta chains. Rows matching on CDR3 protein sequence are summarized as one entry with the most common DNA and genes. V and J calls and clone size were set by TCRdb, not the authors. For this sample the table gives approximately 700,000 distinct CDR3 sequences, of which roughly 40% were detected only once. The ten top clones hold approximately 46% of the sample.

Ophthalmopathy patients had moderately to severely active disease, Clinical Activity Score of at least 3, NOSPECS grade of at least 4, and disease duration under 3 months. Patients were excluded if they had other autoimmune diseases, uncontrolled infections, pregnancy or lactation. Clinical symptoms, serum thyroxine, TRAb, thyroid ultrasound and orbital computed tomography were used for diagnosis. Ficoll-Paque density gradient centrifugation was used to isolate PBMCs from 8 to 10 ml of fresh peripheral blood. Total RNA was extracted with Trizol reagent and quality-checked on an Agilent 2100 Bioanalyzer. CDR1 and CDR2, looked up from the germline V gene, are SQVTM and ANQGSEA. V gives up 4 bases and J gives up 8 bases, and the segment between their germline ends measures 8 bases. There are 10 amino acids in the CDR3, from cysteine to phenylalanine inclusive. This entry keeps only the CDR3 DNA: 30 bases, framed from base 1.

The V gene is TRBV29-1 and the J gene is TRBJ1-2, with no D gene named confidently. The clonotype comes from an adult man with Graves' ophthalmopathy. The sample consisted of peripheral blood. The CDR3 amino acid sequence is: CSVGPGGYTF. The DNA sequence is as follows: TGCAGCGTTGGGCCGGGGGGCTACACCTTC.